The TCR beta chain described here comes from a study of cytomegalovirus exposure and HLA in healthy donors (dated by TCRdb to the late 2010s). Notes on the research overall: An earlier analysis of approximately 550 of the donors reported more than 250 Gb of sequence data and approximately 110 million unique TCR beta sequences from 150 million to 200 million T cells. An early release that covered 500 to 800 HLA-typed donors contained 250 to 350 gigabases of sequencing data and 75 million to 100 million unique TCR sequences. Of the 300 to 500 genotyped donors, 65% to 90% were placed in the genetic ancestry cluster associated with self-reported Caucasian donors. The study aimed to test whether cataloging public T cell receptors could reveal signatures of past pathogen exposure. The T cell repertoires of some 670 subjects were profiled by immunosequencing and related to cytomegalovirus serostatus. A separate validation cohort of over a hundred different subjects was used in addition to the approximately 700-subject first cohort. High-throughput TCR immunosequencing, statistical association of individual TCRs with disease status, and machine learning were combined to predict cytomegalovirus infection status. To study patterns of TCR occurrence, a later analysis re-analyzed previously published TCR beta repertoires from just over 650 donors and added high-resolution HLA genotyping. Rather than using new phenotypic data, the later analysis identified candidate immune exposures from TCR beta sequences and from how often those sequences occurred across donors. In an earlier analysis of 587 of the donors, high-throughput TCR beta sequencing was used to judge whether each TCR beta V gene segment behaved as functional or pseudogenic. Donor age, sex, ethnicity and CMV serostatus were compiled alongside the repertoire data. A later genetic analysis took genome-wide SNP genotypes for about three fifths of the roughly 700 donors and used that subset as a discovery cohort. Every repertoire in the discovery cohort had been generated on one and the same sequencing platform. Both class I and class II loci were covered by HLA typing, at four-digit resolution. Typing coverage varied by locus: about 620-630 donors for A, B, C, DRB1 and DQB1; more than 500 for DQA1; nearly 610 for DPA1; approximately 450 for DPB1. Roughly 5 DR-DQ haplotypes were handled as single units for association and clustering, since linkage in the cohort was strong. Across 300 to 500 genotyped donors of the cohort, an average of about 240,000 unique TCR beta nucleotide sequences per donor were sequenced, and 15% to 20% of those sequences were non-productive. Paper-wide results and their limitations: In both the original and validation cohorts, the classifier was reported to diagnose cytomegalovirus status with high specificity and sensitivity. Correlated functional status among segregating V segments might reflect linkage disequilibrium, but an unknown experimental factor could not be ruled out. In a later analysis, most CMV-associated TCR beta chains were found to appear HLA-restricted, with HLA associations seemingly driven largely by CMV exposure. When HLA alleles, especially DR and DQ, strongly co-occurred, TCR associations were difficult to assign to individual alleles. In this cohort, only TCR beta chains were sequenced, and detectable features were limited by the absence of alpha or paired-chain data. While some public TCRs were present in many individuals, most TCR sequences turned up only very rarely across donors. Roughly uniform sequencing depth across donors was assumed in presence/absence analyses, although this assumption may not hold. A further reported finding was that TCR beta sequences accurately predicted the HLA-A and HLA-B alleles for most subjects in the first cohort. In a later analysis, the rate of TCR association differed among HLA loci, with DRB1 alleles having the most associated TCRs and HLA-C alleles having the fewest. In the study, approximately 160 TCR beta chains were listed as associated with cytomegalovirus. In a later genetic analysis, a missense DCLRE1C variant was associated with V-gene and J-gene trimming of TCR beta chains, and the association was replicated in an independent cohort. Because HLA typing was unavailable for some donors at each locus, only the typed subset was used in association tests. Immune exposure information for the cohort was limited to CMV serostatus. Because counts were too low, 15 or so rarely observed V segments, including chromosome 9 orphons, were excluded from the earlier analysis of around 640 of the donors. In a later genetic analysis, fewer N-insertions in productive TCRs were reported among donors in an Asian-associated ancestry cluster than the approximately 710-donor mean. In a later analysis, several top co-occurrence clusters were reported to appear linked to parvovirus B19, influenza, CMV and Epstein-Barr virus. Because the 87-base-pair reads could not distinguish some IMGT-functional V segments, including TRBV6-2 and TRBV6-3, those segments were excluded. A cluster of highly shared sequence variants was judged likely to represent a technical artifact of the sequencing pipeline. Three of the identified cytomegalovirus-associated TCR beta chains were confirmed in vitro to be specific for cytomegalovirus antigens. Broadly in line with IMGT annotations, most TCR beta V segments showed up in productive rearrangements about 87% or about 30% of the time in an earlier analysis of 450 to 750 of the donors. In a later analysis, HLA-associated TCR beta chains were found to be more clonally expanded and to have lower generation probabilities than equally common non-associated chains. Specific HLA alleles were associated with roughly 16,000 TCR beta sequences at a false discovery rate of 0.05 in a later analysis. It was suggested by the authors that the approach could potentially be generalized to other disease states and immunological phenotypes.

Details on this clone: Its recognized antigen is unknown.

Clipping removes 5 bases from V and 1 base from J, with 3 as the unmatched junction base count. The germline V gene provides CDR1 SGHVS and CDR2 FQNEAQ. The CDR3 contains 14 residues, cysteine and valine counted. Here the CDR3 DNA is all that survives: 42 bases in frame from base 1. The method was the immunoSEQ multiplex PCR assay. The multiplex PCR relied on a mix of 60 forward primers for TCR Vbeta segments and 13 reverse primers for TCR Jbeta segments. A multiplex PCR assay on genomic DNA amplified the CDR3 region of rearranged TCR beta genes. On the Illumina HiSeq System, the amplified TCR beta libraries were sequenced as 87-base-pair reads. The source study handled its data this way. A later analysis counted about 82 million unique TCR beta chains across the 690 or so repertoires, and roughly 11 million of these chains were shared by at least two donors. Raw reads were error-corrected and collapsed into unique sequences by a nearest-neighbor algorithm in which closely related sequences were merged to remove PCR and sequencing errors. CDR3 sequences were aligned to IMGT reference sequences to assign V, D and J gene segments. For a sequence to be retained, a match of at least six nucleotides to both a V gene segment and a J gene segment was required. Rearrangements were classified as productive when the CDR3 lacked stop codons and remained in frame with V and J, and all other rearrangements were classified as non-productive. Following IMGT convention, CDR3 was defined as the stretch from the second conserved V-encoded cysteine up to the conserved J-encoded phenylalanine. Sequences without an unambiguous match to a single V gene segment were excluded from the earlier analysis of almost 600 of the donors. An earlier analysis of around 600 of the donors classified V segments as functional when productive rearrangements were above 56.7% and as segregating when the standard deviation between donors was above 5%. A statistical classification framework was developed to diagnose cytomegalovirus status using the catalog of TCR beta chain sequences. In a later analysis, V and J genes were assigned by comparing TCR nucleotide sequences against IMGT/GENE-DB human TR gene sequences. In a later analysis, CDR3 sequences and most-parsimonious VDJ recombination scenarios were assigned using the TCRdist pipeline. In a later analysis, each TCR beta chain was defined by its CDR3 amino acid sequence together with its V-gene family, and reads lacking a unique V-gene family were excluded. A later analysis removed 450 to 600 highly shared, low-generation-probability nucleotide sequences to deal with suspected cross-contamination and a sequencing artifact. A later analysis calculated a clonal expansion index for each public chain from normalized within-repertoire ranks of inferred template counts. In a later analysis, generation probabilities were computed with a VDJ recombination model fitted to out-of-frame rearrangements, and the resulting probabilities were checked against IGoR. In a later analysis, hypergeometric tests were used to score TCR-TCR, TCR-HLA and TCR-CMV co-occurrence, with a repertoire-size bias correction applied to TCR pairs. A later analysis estimated false discovery rates by permuting HLA or CMV assignments 20 times. A later analysis grouped co-occurring TCRs with DBSCAN, adding TCRdist sequence similarity when clustering within HLA-allele-positive subsets. Co-occurrence clustering excluded repertoires with fewer than 30,000 or more than 120,000 public chains, plus five with anomalous nucleotide sharing. TCRdb provides this immuneACCESS table in a form limited to in-frame rearrangements. Some clones are lacking; in checked studies, under half of them reflect an unresolved V gene, and why the rest are absent is not known. Clone size and V and J calls were adopted from that table, with D and trimming inferred from the DNA. The sample table includes tens of thousands of clones. The ten most abundant clones make up 15% of the sample.

The cohort consisted of 666 healthy bone marrow donors. All cohort members were sampled while nominally healthy, although unrecorded immune exposures were likely present. The donor was CMV seropositive and belonged to the group of 250 to 300 seropositive cohort members. A peripheral blood sample was collected from each donor, and TCR beta sequencing was performed on peripheral blood mononuclear cells. The Qiagen DNeasy Blood Extraction Kit was used to extract genomic DNA from the blood cell samples. Recombination joined TRBV7-8 with TRBJ2-7, and TRBD1 aligns with 9 junction nucleotides. The sample consisted of PBMCs. The clonotype originates from a man over 45 in good health and CMV-seropositive. The CDR3 region has the sequence CASSTQGASYEQYV. The DNA is TGTGCCAGCAGCACACAGGGGGCGTCCTACGAGCAGTACGTC.